The rows below give T cell receptor beta chains drawn from one sample of a study of memory CD8 T cells in hepatitis C reinfection. Generated by immunoSEQ multiplex PCR, the TCRdb table keeps only in-frame clones and is missing some. The data show 6,400 or so clones, 85% to 90% seen once. The sample taken for sequencing was naive CD8+ T cells sorted from blood. The source is a man aged 45-65 years with hepatitis C virus infection. The CDR3 runs from the conserved cysteine through the conserved F or W. Fields, in order: D gene, V gene, J gene, clone size, CDR3 DNA, CDR3 protein. D genes are given only for firm matches. Size tells how often a clone was seen (once, few, many) or the class of an expanded clone, and some rows leave it out.

d_gene: NA
v_gene: TRBV9
j_gene: TRBJ2-7
abundance: NA
CDR3nt: TGTGCCAGCAGTCCAACCGGGAGCGACTACGAGCAGTACTTC
CDR3aa: CASSPTGSDYEQYF

d_gene: TRBD1
v_gene: TRBV28
j_gene: TRBJ1-2
abundance: NA
CDR3nt: TGTGCCAGCAGTTCACTACACCTTGACAGGGACTATGGCTACACCTTC
CDR3aa: CASSSLHLDRDYGYTF

d_gene: NA
v_gene: TRBV30
j_gene: TRBJ2-1
abundance: medium-sized
CDR3nt: TGTGCCGGGGGGGAGCGGGACACCAATGAGCAGTTCTTC
CDR3aa: CAGGERDTNEQFF

d_gene: TRBD2
v_gene: TRBV7-9
j_gene: TRBJ2-7
abundance: once
CDR3nt: TGTGCCAGCAGCCCTCCGCGGGGGGTAGGCTACGAGCAGTACTTC
CDR3aa: CASSPPRGVGYEQYF

d_gene: TRBD2
v_gene: TRBV5-5
j_gene: TRBJ2-7
abundance: NA
CDR3nt: TGTGCCAGCAGCCCGAGACTAGCGGACCCCTACGAGCAGTACTTC
CDR3aa: CASSPRLADPYEQYF

d_gene: TRBD1
v_gene: TRBV6-4
j_gene: TRBJ2-7
abundance: NA
CDR3nt: TGTGCCAGCAGTGTACCGGACAGGGGCACCTACGAGCAGTACTTC
CDR3aa: CASSVPDRGTYEQYF

d_gene: NA
v_gene: TRBV7-6
j_gene: TRBJ1-4
abundance: once
CDR3nt: TGTGCCAGCAGCTTACGGGTTAATGAAAAACTGTTTTTT
CDR3aa: CASSLRVNEKLFF

d_gene: TRBD1
v_gene: TRBV13
j_gene: TRBJ1-3
abundance: NA
CDR3nt: TGTGCCAGCAGCTTCCAGGGGGCCCGTGGAAACACCATATATTTT
CDR3aa: CASSFQGARGNTIYF

d_gene: NA
v_gene: TRBV28
j_gene: TRBJ1-2
abundance: NA
CDR3nt: TGTGCCAGCAGTTTATTACCCGCTGGGAGCCCTAACTATGGCTACACCTTC
CDR3aa: CASSLLPAGSPNYGYTF

d_gene: NA
v_gene: TRBV25-1
j_gene: TRBJ1-1
abundance: once
CDR3nt: TGTGCCAGCAGTGATGAATCTTTCAGGAACACTGAAGCTTTCTTT
CDR3aa: CASSDESFRNTEAFF

d_gene: NA
v_gene: TRBV27
j_gene: TRBJ1-1
abundance: NA
CDR3nt: TGTGCCAGCAGCCAAACCACCGGGATCCTTGAAGCTTTCTTT
CDR3aa: CASSQTTGILEAFF

d_gene: NA
v_gene: TRBV5-1
j_gene: TRBJ2-7
abundance: NA
CDR3nt: TGCGCCAGCAGCTCTGACAGAGGCTACGAGCAGTACTTC
CDR3aa: CASSSDRGYEQYF